Listed below are T cell receptor beta chains from one sample, sequenced in a study of blood T cell repertoires in COVID-19. Assay used: immunoSEQ multiplex PCR; TCRdb lists only in-frame clones, some missing. The repertoire holds some 300,000 clones, with about 90% as singletons. The source material was PBMCs or T cells enriched from blood (not recorded which). These receptors all stem from a woman aged 45-65 years who had been exposed to COVID-19. Each CDR3 is given with its conserved first and last residue. A D gene is named only where the DNA matches it firmly. Where a row states a size, it is once, few, many or the class of an expanded clone; other rows omit it.

J gene,D gene,V gene,clone size,CDR3 protein,CDR3 DNA
TRBJ2-3,NA,TRBV18,once,CASSLLRVYTDTQYF,TGTGCCAGCTCACTCCTCAGGGTATACACAGATACGCAGTATTTT
TRBJ2-7,NA,TRBV6-5,once,CASRRGSHEQYF,TGTGCCAGCAGGAGAGGTTCCCACGAGCAGTACTTC
TRBJ1-5,TRBD1,TRBV5-6,NA,CASSLMAGGSYQPQHF,TGTGCCAGCAGCTTGATGGCAGGGGGGAGTTATCAGCCCCAGCATTTT
TRBJ2-1,TRBD1,TRBV3-1/TRBV3-2,NA,CASSRTGGNEQFF,TGTGCCAGCAGCCGCACAGGGGGTAATGAGCAGTTCTTC
TRBJ2-7,TRBD1,TRBV18,NA,CASSPGQYYEQYF,TGTGCCAGCTCACCGGGACAGTACTACGAGCAGTACTTC
TRBJ2-2,TRBD2,TRBV2,NA,CASSDAGANTGELFF,TGTGCCAGCAGTGACGCGGGGGCGAACACCGGGGAGCTGTTTTTT
TRBJ1-1,NA,TRBV4-1,NA,CASSPQTRRHSQNTEAFF,TGCGCCAGCAGCCCCCAGACCCGAAGACACAGCCAGAACACTGAAGCTTTCTTT
TRBJ2-4,NA,TRBV28,NA,CASRQWNIQYF,TGTGCCAGCAGACAGTGGAACATTCAGTACTTC
TRBJ1-2,NA,TRBV5-1,NA,CASSGAHRGTYGYTF,TGCGCCAGCAGCGGGGCACATAGGGGTACCTATGGCTACACCTTC
TRBJ1-1,NA,TRBV28,few,CASLTKTASEAFF,TGTGCCAGCCTCACTAAGACAGCGAGTGAAGCTTTCTTT
TRBJ2-4,TRBD1,TRBV18,NA,CASSRDRDPNIQYF,TGTGCCAGCTCAAGAGACAGGGACCCGAACATTCAGTACTTC
TRBJ2-1,TRBD2,TRBV7-2,NA,CASSRGGFYNEQFF,TGTGCCAGCAGCCGGGGGGGTTTCTACAATGAGCAGTTCTTC
TRBJ2-4,NA,TRBV28,once,CASSAGLMSTKVSYF,TGTGCCAGCAGTGCAGGTTTGATGAGTACGAAGGTATCGTACTTC
TRBJ1-3,NA,TRBV5-1,once,CASSLTGRPGNTIYF,TGCGCCAGCAGCTTGACAGGACGCCCCGGAAACACCATATATTTT
TRBJ1-2,NA,TRBV6-5,NA,CASSYAFGRPGGYTF,TGTGCCAGCAGTTACGCCTTTGGCAGACCCGGGGGCTACACCTTC
TRBJ2-1,TRBD2,TRBV5-1,NA,CASSLEGGGALWNEQFF,TGCGCCAGCAGCTTGGAGGGCGGGGGGGCCCTGTGGAATGAGCAGTTCTTC
TRBJ2-7,TRBD1,TRBV29-1,NA,CSAGTGVYEQYF,TGCAGCGCCGGGACAGGGGTCTACGAGCAGTACTTC